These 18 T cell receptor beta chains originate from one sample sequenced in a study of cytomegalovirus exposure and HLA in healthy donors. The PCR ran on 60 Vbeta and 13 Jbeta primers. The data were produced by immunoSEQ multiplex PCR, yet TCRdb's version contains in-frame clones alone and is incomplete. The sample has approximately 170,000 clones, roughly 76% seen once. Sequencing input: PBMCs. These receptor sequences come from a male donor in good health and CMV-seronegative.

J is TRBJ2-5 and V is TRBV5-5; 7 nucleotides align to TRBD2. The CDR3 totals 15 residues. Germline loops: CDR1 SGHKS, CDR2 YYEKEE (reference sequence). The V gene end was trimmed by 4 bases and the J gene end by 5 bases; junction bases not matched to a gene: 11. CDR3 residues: CASSPSGGGRETQYF. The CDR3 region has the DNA TGTGCCAGCAGCCCCTCGGGCGGGGGTCGGGAGACCCAGTACTTC.

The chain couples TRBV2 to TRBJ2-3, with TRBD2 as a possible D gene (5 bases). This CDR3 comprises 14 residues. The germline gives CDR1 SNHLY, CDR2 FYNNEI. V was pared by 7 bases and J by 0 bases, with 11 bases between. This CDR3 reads CASTRGPSTDTQYF. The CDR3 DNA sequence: TGTGCCAGCACCCGGGGTCCTAGCACAGATACGCAGTATTTT.

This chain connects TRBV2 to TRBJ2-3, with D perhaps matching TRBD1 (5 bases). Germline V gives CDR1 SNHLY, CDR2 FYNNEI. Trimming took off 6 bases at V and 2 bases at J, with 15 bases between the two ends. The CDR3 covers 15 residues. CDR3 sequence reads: CASSDLTVLTDTQYF. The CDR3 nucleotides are TGTGCCAGCAGCGACCTGACAGTACTCACAGATACGCAGTATTTT. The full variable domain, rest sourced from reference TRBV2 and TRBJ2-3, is EPEVTQTPSHQVTQMGQEVILRCVPISNHLYFYWYRQILGQKVEFLVSFYNNEISEKSEIFDDQFSVERPDGSNFTLKIRSTKLEDSAMYFCASSDLTVLTDTQYFGPGTRLTVL.

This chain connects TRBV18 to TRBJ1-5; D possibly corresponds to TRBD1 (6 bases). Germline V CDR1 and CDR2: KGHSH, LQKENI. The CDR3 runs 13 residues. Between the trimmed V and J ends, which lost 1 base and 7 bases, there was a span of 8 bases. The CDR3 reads CASSPRGGQPQHF. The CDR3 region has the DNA TGTGCCAGCTCACCACGAGGGGGACAGCCCCAGCATTTT.

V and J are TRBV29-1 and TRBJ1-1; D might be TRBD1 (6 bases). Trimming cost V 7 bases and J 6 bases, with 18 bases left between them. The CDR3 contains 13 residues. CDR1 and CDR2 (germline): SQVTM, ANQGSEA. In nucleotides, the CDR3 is TGCAGCGGAGGGACACACGAAAGGCCTGAAGCTTTCTTT. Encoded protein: CSGGTHERPEAFF.

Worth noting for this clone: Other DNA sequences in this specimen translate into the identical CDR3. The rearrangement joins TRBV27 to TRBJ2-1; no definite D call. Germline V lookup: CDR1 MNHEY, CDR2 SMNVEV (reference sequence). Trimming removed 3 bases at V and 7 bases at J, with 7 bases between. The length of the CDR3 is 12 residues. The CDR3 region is CASSLSGNEQFF. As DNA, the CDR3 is TGTGCCAGCAGTTTGTCAGGAAATGAGCAGTTCTTC.

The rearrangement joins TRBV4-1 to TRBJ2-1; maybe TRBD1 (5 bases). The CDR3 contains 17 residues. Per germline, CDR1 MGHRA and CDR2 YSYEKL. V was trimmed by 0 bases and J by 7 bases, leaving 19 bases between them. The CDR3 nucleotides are TGCGCCAGCAGCCAAGAGTCGGGCAGGGTTTCGTGGAATGAGCAGTTCTTC. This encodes CASSQESGRVSWNEQFF.

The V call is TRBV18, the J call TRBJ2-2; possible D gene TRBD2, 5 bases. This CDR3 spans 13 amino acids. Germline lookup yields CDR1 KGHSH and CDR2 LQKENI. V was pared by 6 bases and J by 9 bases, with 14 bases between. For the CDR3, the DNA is TGTGCCAGCTCGACCAGTGGACTGCGGGAGCTGTTTTTT. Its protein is CASSTSGLRELFF.

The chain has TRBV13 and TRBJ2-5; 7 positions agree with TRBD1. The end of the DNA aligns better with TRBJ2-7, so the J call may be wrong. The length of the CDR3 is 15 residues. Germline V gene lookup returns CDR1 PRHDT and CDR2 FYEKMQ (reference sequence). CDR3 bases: TGTGCCAGCAGCTTAGGGACCACAGGGGCGCACGAGCAGTACTTC. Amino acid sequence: CASSLGTTGAHEQYF.

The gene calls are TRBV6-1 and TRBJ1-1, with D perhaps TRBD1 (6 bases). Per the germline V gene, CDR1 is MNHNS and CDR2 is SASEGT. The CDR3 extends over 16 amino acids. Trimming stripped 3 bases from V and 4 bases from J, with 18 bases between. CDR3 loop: CASSELWGRVGTEAFF. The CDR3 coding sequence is TGTGCCAGCAGTGAGCTCTGGGGGCGAGTGGGCACTGAAGCTTTCTTT.

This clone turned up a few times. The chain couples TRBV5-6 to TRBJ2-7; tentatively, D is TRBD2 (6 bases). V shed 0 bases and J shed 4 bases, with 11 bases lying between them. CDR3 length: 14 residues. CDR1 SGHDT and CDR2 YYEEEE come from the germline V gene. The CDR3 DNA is TGTGCCAGCAGCTTGGCGGCAGGGAGGTACGAGCAGTACTTC. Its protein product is CASSLAAGRYEQYF.

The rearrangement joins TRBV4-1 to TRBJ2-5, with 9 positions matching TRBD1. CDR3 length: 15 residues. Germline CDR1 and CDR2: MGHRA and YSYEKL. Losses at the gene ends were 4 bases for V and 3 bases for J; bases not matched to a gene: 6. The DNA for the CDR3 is TGCGCCAGCAGCCCCCCCGGGACAGGGAAAGAGACCCAGTACTTC. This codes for CASSPPGTGKETQYF.

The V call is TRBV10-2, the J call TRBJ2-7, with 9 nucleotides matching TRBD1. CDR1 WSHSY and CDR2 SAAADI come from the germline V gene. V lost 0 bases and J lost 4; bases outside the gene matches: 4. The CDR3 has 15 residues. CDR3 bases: TGCGCCAGCAGTGAGTCGGGACAGGGACTATACGAGCAGTACTTC. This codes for CASSESGQGLYEQYF.

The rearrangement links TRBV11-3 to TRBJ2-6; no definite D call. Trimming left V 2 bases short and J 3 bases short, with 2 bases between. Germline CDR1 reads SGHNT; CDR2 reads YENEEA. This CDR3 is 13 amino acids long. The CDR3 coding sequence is TGTGCCAGCAGCTTACATGGGGCCAACGTCCTGACTTTC. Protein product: CASSLHGANVLTF. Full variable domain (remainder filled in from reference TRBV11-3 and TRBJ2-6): EAGVVQSPRYKIIEKKQPVAFWCNPISGHNTLYWYLQNLGQGPELLIRYENEEAVDDSQLPKDRFSAERLKGVDSTLKIQPAELGDSAVYLCASSLHGANVLTFGAGSRLTVL.

This CDR3 reads CASSPGQGRTNEKLFF. Written as DNA, the CDR3 is TGTGCCAGCAGCCCCGGACAGGGGAGAACTAATGAAAAACTGTTTTTT. The J gene is TRBJ1-4, the V gene TRBV11-1; 9 nucleotides line up with TRBD1. After removal of 5 bases from V and 1 base from J, the junction contained 5 bases not matched to a gene. The CDR3 has 16 residues. The germline gives CDR1 SGHAT, CDR2 FQDESV (reference sequence). The entire variable domain, with the rest obtained from reference TRBV11-1 and TRBJ1-4, is as follows: EAEVAQSPRYKITEKSQAVAFWCDPISGHATLYWYRQILGQGPELLVQFQDESVVDDSQLPKDRFSAERLKGVDSTLKIQPAELGDSAMYLCASSPGQGRTNEKLFFGSGTQLSVL.

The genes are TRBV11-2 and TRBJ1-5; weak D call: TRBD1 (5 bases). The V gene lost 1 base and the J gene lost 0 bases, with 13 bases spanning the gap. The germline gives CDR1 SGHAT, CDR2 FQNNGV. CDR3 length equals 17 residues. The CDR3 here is CASSLGSAGYSNQPQHF. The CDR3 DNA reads TGTGCCAGCAGCTTAGGTTCAGCAGGGTATAGCAATCAGCCCCAGCATTTT.

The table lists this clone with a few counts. The CDR3 loop is CATSRDHQGGRSEKLFF. DNA of the CDR3: TGTGCCACCAGCAGAGATCATCAGGGGGGACGAAGTGAAAAACTGTTTTTT. V gene TRBV15 combines with J gene TRBJ1-4, with 7 bases lining up with TRBD1. Germline loops: CDR1 LNHNV, CDR2 YYDKDF (reference sequence). V dropped 0 bases and J dropped 7; count of bases not matched to a gene: 11. The CDR3 contains 17 residues.

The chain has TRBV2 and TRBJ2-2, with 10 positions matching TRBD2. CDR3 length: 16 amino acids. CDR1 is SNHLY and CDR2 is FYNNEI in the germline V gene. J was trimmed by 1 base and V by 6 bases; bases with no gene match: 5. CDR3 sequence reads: CASRSSGGLNTGELFF. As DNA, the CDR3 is TGTGCCAGCAGGTCTAGCGGGGGACTGAACACCGGGGAGCTGTTTTTT. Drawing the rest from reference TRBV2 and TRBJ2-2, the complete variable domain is EPEVTQTPSHQVTQMGQEVILRCVPISNHLYFYWYRQILGQKVEFLVSFYNNEISEKSEIFDDQFSVERPDGSNFTLKIRSTKLEDSAMYFCASRSSGGLNTGELFFGEGSRLTVL.